A single sample is the source of the 25 T cell receptor beta chains below, sequenced in a study of T cell repertoires in ileal Crohn's disease. Assay used: immunoSEQ multiplex PCR; TCRdb lists only in-frame clones, some missing. The sample includes tens of thousands of clones, about 81% seen only once; the top ten take roughly 5.5%. Sequenced: ileal tissue. All receptors come from an adult with Crohn's disease.

This clone has a handful of counts. V gene TRBV27 combines with J gene TRBJ1-4; D is unclear. Germline V gene data show CDR1 as MNHEY and CDR2 as SMNVEV (reference sequence). V lost 5 bases to trimming and J lost 10 bases, with 14 bases between them. This CDR3 region has 13 residues. The DNA for the CDR3 is TGTGCCAGCAGTATCTACCGTTATGGAAAACTGTTTTTT. It yields the protein CASSIYRYGKLFF.

This chain links TRBV7-8 with TRBJ1-5; 9 nucleotides align to TRBD1. V lost 5 bases to trimming and J lost 6 bases; unmatched junction nucleotides: 5. The CDR3 contains 14 residues. Germline loops: CDR1 SGHVS, CDR2 FQNEAQ. The CDR3 spells CASSPGTGFQPQHF. In DNA form, the CDR3 reads TGTGCCAGCAGCCCCGGGACAGGGTTTCAGCCCCAGCATTTT.

The chain is built from TRBV4-2 and TRBJ2-1; 7 bases are a match to TRBD2. The germline V gene encodes CDR1 LGHNA and CDR2 YNFKEQ. Trimming cost V 0 bases and J 3 bases; bases outside gene matches: 8. The CDR3 runs to 17 residues. For the CDR3, the DNA is TGTGCCAGCAGCCAAGATGTGGCTAGCGGTAACTACAATGAGCAGTTCTTC. Amino acid sequence: CASSQDVASGNYNEQFF.

The CDR3 region is CAWSSKQVLGVAFF. CDR3 nucleotide sequence: TGTGCCTGGAGTTCCAAACAGGTATTGGGTGTCGCTTTCTTT. The V call is TRBV30, the J call TRBJ1-1; tentative D call: TRBD1 (5 bases). The CDR3 runs 14 residues. Germline CDR1 and CDR2: GTSNPN and SVGIG (reference sequence). V lost 2 bases and J 11 bases, leaving 21 bases between the germline ends. Complete variable domain (other parts from reference TRBV30 and TRBJ1-1): SQTIHQWPATLVQPVGSPLSLECTVEGTSNPNLYWYRQAAGRGLQLLFYSVGIGQISSEVPQNLSASRPQDRQFILSSKKLLLSDSGFYLCAWSSKQVLGVAFFGQGTRLTVV.

J is TRBJ2-5 and V is TRBV7-3; 8 bases align to TRBD2. This CDR3 contains 15 residues. CDR1 is SGHTA and CDR2 is FQGTGA in the germline V gene. Trimming at V came to 1 base and at J to 5 bases, leaving 6 bases not matched to a gene. The CDR3 here is CASSLSRGGMETQYF. The DNA for the CDR3 is TGTGCCAGCAGCTTAAGTCGGGGGGGCATGGAGACCCAGTACTTC.

This chain joins TRBV28 and TRBJ1-5; no clear D. The CDR3 has 12 amino acids. Germline V gene data show CDR1 as MDHEN and CDR2 as SYDVKM. V lost 6 bases, J lost 4 bases, and 7 bases lay in between. CDR3 sequence reads: CASSLVNQPQHF. CDR3 nucleotides: TGTGCCAGCAGCCTAGTTAATCAGCCCCAGCATTTT.

The rearrangement links TRBV5-1 to TRBJ2-3; TRBD2 matches at 8 bases. Per germline, CDR1 SGHRS and CDR2 YFSETQ. The ends lost 4 bases at V and 2 bases at J; junction bases unmatched: 12. This CDR3 contains 17 residues. CDR3 amino acids: CASSLEGQRGFTDTQYF. CDR3 in DNA: TGCGCCAGCAGCCTTGAGGGCCAGCGGGGGTTCACAGATACGCAGTATTTT.

The chain joins TRBV29-1 to TRBJ1-1; D remains unclear. Germline assignment: CDR1 SQVTM and CDR2 ANQGSEA. The CDR3 length is 10 residues. V was shortened by 3 bases and J by 11 bases, with 10 bases between the two germline ends. CDR3 residues: CSVESGRAFF. The CDR3 DNA follows: TGCAGCGTTGAGAGCGGGAGGGCTTTCTTT.

This chain joins TRBV11-2 and TRBJ1-2; no definite D call. Germline CDR1 SGHAT, CDR2 FQNNGV. The CDR3 extends over 15 amino acids. With 0 bases removed from V and 0 bases from J, the gap between germline ends came to 8 bases. The CDR3, as DNA: TGTGCCAGCAGCTTAGAGCCGGGAACTAACTATGGCTACACCTTC. Translating it yields CASSLEPGTNYGYTF.

The V gene is TRBV6-6, the J gene TRBJ1-2, with 9 positions matching TRBD1. The trim removed 0 bases at V and 4 bases at J, leaving 6 bases unmatched. Germline loops: CDR1 MNHNY, CDR2 SVGAGI (reference sequence). The CDR3 runs 16 residues. CDR3 protein: CASSYSGGQGPYGYTF. The DNA of the CDR3 is TGTGCCAGCAGTTACTCCGGGGGACAGGGACCCTATGGCTACACCTTC.

V gene TRBV18 combines with J gene TRBJ1-2; 8 bases align to TRBD1. Unmatched junction bases numbered 10, after V lost 9 bases and J lost 4 bases. The CDR3 has 14 residues. Germline V gene sequence: CDR1 KGHSH, CDR2 LQKENI. The chain's CDR3 is CASSSGTGIYGYTF. In DNA, the CDR3 is TGTGCCAGTTCGTCTGGGACAGGCATCTATGGCTACACCTTC. Full variable domain (rest looked up from reference TRBV18 and TRBJ1-2): NAGVMQNPRHLVRRRGQEARLRCSPMKGHSHVYWYRQLPEEGLKFMVYLQKENIIDESGMPKERFSAEFPKEGPSILRIQQVVRGDSAAYFCASSSGTGIYGYTFGSGTRLTVV.

The genes are TRBV14 and TRBJ2-7, with TRBD2 as a possible D gene (6 bases). The ends were cut back, 1 base at V and 3 bases at J, with 7 bases in the middle. This CDR3 has 13 amino acids. Germline assignment: CDR1 SGHDN and CDR2 FVKESK. The CDR3 sequence is CASSQVGGYEQYF. The CDR3 DNA reads as TGTGCCAGCAGCCAAGTCGGGGGCTACGAGCAGTACTTC. Complete variable domain (other parts from reference TRBV14 and TRBJ2-7): EAGVTQFPSHSVIEKGQTVTLRCDPISGHDNLYWYRRVMGKEIKFLLHFVKESKQDESGMPNNRFLAERTGGTYSTLKVQPAELEDSGVYFCASSQVGGYEQYFGPGTRLTVT.

The chain recombines TRBV6-5 with TRBJ1-1; D ambiguous. Between the trimmed V and J ends, which lost 1 base and 10 bases, there was a span of 13 bases. Looked up from germline, CDR1 is MNHEY and CDR2 is SVGAGI. The CDR3 has 13 residues. Written as DNA, the CDR3 is TGTGCCAGCAGTTACTTACCGGGCCGGGGAGCTTTCTTT. Protein product: CASSYLPGRGAFF.

This clone was detected only once. The genes are TRBV10-2 and TRBJ2-7; D ambiguous. The germline CDR1 and CDR2 sequences are WSHSY and SAAADI. There are 14 residues in the CDR3. Trimming took 2 bases from V and 4 from J, leaving 12 bases between them. The CDR3 spells CASSEDSRYYEQYF. DNA for the CDR3: TGCGCCAGCAGTGAGGACTCGCGGTATTACGAGCAGTACTTC.

The chain couples TRBV5-5 to TRBJ1-2; TRBD1 agrees at 8 bases. This CDR3 has 14 amino acids. Germline CDR1 SGHKS, CDR2 YYEKEE (reference sequence). The junction had 1 base not matched to a gene; V was cut back by 3 bases and J by 0 bases. The CDR3 DNA is TGTGCCAGCAGCTGGACAGGGTCTAACTATGGCTACACCTTC. This encodes CASSWTGSNYGYTF.

The J gene is TRBJ1-5, the V gene TRBV11-2; D might be TRBD1 (5 bases). The ends were cut back, 0 bases at V and 0 bases at J, with 6 bases in the middle. This CDR3 spans 15 amino acids. CDR1 is SGHAT, CDR2 FQNNGV, per germline. This CDR3 reads CASSLDQGSNQPQHF. The CDR3 DNA sequence: TGTGCCAGCAGCTTAGATCAGGGTAGCAATCAGCCCCAGCATTTT.

This chain links TRBV7-6 with TRBJ2-7, with D perhaps TRBD1 (6 bases). CDR3 length: 15 residues. The germline gives CDR1 SGHVS, CDR2 FNYEAQ. Trimming took 1 base from V and 3 from J, leaving 13 bases between them. The CDR3 reads CASSLEGGWGYEQYF. For the CDR3, the DNA is TGTGCCAGCAGCTTAGAAGGGGGATGGGGCTACGAGCAGTACTTC. The whole variable domain, remainder taken from reference TRBV7-6 and TRBJ2-7, is GAGVSQSPRYKVTKRGQDVALRCDPISGHVSLYWYRQALGQGPEFLTYFNYEAQQDKSGLPNDRFSAERPEGSISTLTIQRTEQRDSAMYRCASSLEGGWGYEQYFGPGTRLTVT.

This clone was recorded only once. The chain couples TRBV18 to TRBJ2-7; possible D gene TRBD2, 5 bases. Trimming took off 5 bases at V and 2 bases at J, with 13 bases between the two ends. The CDR3 runs to 14 residues. Germline CDR1 reads KGHSH; CDR2 reads LQKENI. CDR3 DNA sequence: TGTGCCAGCTCATTACAGAGGGTACCCTACGAGCAGTACTTC. Protein: CASSLQRVPYEQYF.

The chain couples TRBV6-5 to TRBJ2-5; tentatively, D is TRBD2 (5 bases). Trimming cost V 2 bases and J 0 bases, with 7 bases left between them. Germline V gene lookup returns CDR1 MNHEY and CDR2 SVGAGI. The CDR3 consists of 14 residues. The CDR3 here is CASSYETNQETQYF. The CDR3 coding sequence is TGTGCCAGCAGTTACGAGACTAACCAAGAGACCCAGTACTTC.

The V and J genes are TRBV4-1 and TRBJ2-7; D gene unclear. The CDR3 runs 13 residues. Trimming left V 5 bases short and J 3 bases short, with 11 bases between. Germline loops: CDR1 MGHRA, CDR2 YSYEKL. CDR3 sequence (DNA): TGCGCCAGCAGCTCAGGTCCTCGCTACGAGCAGTACTTC. Translated: CASSSGPRYEQYF.

The CDR3 sequence: CASSVGLRSPLHF. CDR3 nucleotide sequence: TGTGCCAGCAGCGTAGGGCTTCGTTCACCCCTCCACTTT. The chain has TRBV9 and TRBJ1-6; no clear D gene. Trimming pared 0 bases from V and 9 bases from J, leaving 7 bases between. The germline CDR1 and CDR2 sequences are SGDLS and YYNGEE. The CDR3 covers 13 residues.

The V and J genes are TRBV11-2 and TRBJ2-7, with a tentative D call TRBD2 (5 bases). This CDR3 contains 16 residues. Looked up from germline, CDR1 is SGHAT and CDR2 is FQNNGV. V lost 0 bases and J lost 5, with 17 bases in between. CDR3 residues: CASSLDRGGKRDEQYF. The CDR3 nucleotides read TGTGCCAGCAGCTTAGATCGGGGTGGTAAAAGGGACGAGCAGTACTTC. The full variable domain, with the rest looked up from reference TRBV11-2 and TRBJ2-7, is EAGVAQSPRYKIIEKRQSVAFWCNPISGHATLYWYQQILGQGPKLLIQFQNNGVVDDSQLPKDRFSAERLKGVDSTLKIQPAKLEDSAVYLCASSLDRGGKRDEQYFGPGTRLTVT.

This sequence joins TRBV15 and TRBJ2-6; the D gene is possibly TRBD2 (5 bases). Trimming took off 3 bases at V and 0 bases at J, with 12 bases between the two ends. The germline gives CDR1 LNHNV, CDR2 YYDKDF (reference sequence). There are 17 residues in the CDR3. The CDR3 region has the DNA TGTGCCACCAGCAGGGTTGGACTGTCCTCTGGGGCCAACGTCCTGACTTTC. Amino acids: CATSRVGLSSGANVLTF.

The V and J genes are TRBV5-1 and TRBJ2-3, with D maybe TRBD2 (6 bases). Germline V gene lookup returns CDR1 SGHRS and CDR2 YFSETQ. The V end was cut by 7 bases, the J end by 2 bases, with 11 bases between. The CDR3 loop spans 13 amino acids. The CDR3 sequence: CASSPGVTDTQYF. The CDR3 DNA follows: TGCGCCAGCTCTCCGGGGGTCACAGATACGCAGTATTTT. Combining the CDR3 with reference TRBV5-1 and TRBJ2-3 gives the whole variable domain KAGVTQTPRYLIKTRGQQVTLSCSPISGHRSVSWYQQTPGQGLQFLFEYFSETQRNKGNFPGRFSGRQFSNSRSEMNVSTLELGDSALYLCASSPGVTDTQYFGPGTRLTVL.

The chain links TRBV6-5 to TRBJ1-5, with 8 bases matching TRBD1. This CDR3 comprises 14 residues. Germline-derived CDR1 and CDR2 are MNHEY and SVGAGI. Losses at the gene ends were 6 bases for V and 2 bases for J; bases not matched to a gene: 3. The CDR3 DNA reads TGTGCCAGCAGAGGACAGGGAGGCAATCAGCCCCAGCATTTT. As protein: CASRGQGGNQPQHF.